Sequencing of this T cell receptor (beta chain) was carried out in a study of memory CD4+ T cells and cytomegalovirus serostatus (dated by TCRdb to between 2018 and 2021). With regard to the full study: The cohort included around 35 healthy adults from Belgium, of whom 9 were CMV seropositive and 24 were CMV seronegative. To replicate a published TCR-based CMV serostatus classifier, the study sequenced CD4+ memory TCRbeta repertoires from a Belgian cohort whose cytomegalovirus serostatus was known. Points the paper makes about the study in general: On the Belgian cohort, the classifier built on the original framework reached a median bootstrapped AUC of around 0.96, with a 95% CI of 0.76-1.00. For CMV serostatus prediction, a median bootstrapped AUC of approximately 0.95 was reached with the original framework, and a median bootstrapped AUC of about 0.89 was reached with a US-trained random forest. Only CD4+CD45RO+ memory cells were sequenced, in contrast to the original study, in which naive and memory CD4+ and CD8+ populations were covered. The results were interpreted as suggesting that the CMV-associated TCR signature is largely present in the CD4+ memory repertoire. Of around 160 previously reported CMV-associated TCRbeta sequences, some 67 appeared in the CD4+ memory repertoires, each in one to five individuals.

Genomic DNA was extracted from sorted cells with the Quick-DNA Microprep Kit. Amplification of TCRbeta DNA was done with the immunoSEQ hsTCRbeta kit, following the protocol from the manufacturer. TCRbeta libraries were sequenced on an Illumina MiSeq instrument. In the original analysis: Removing out-of-frame sequences left a few million distinct TCRbeta sequences, an average of around 67,000 per individual. Each individual was scored according to the count of 164 previously reported CMV-associated TCRbeta sequences and the total productive distinct TCRbeta count. A beta-binomial model was reimplemented in Python, and scikit-learn random forests with default parameters were trained on US cohort data. Classifier performance on the Belgian cohort was summarized as median AUC with percentile confidence intervals calculated over 10,000 bootstrap iterations. Not all clones reach the TCRdb copy of this immuneACCESS table, which keeps in-frame sequences only. Checked studies attribute under half of the gap to unresolved V genes and leave the rest unexplained. The V and J calls and clone size come from that table; D and trimming were worked out from the DNA. Within this sample are 60,000 to 75,000 clones, with roughly 75% of them counted one time only. Jointly, the top ten make up approximately 0.53% of the sample.

This clone was counted only a few times. Its antigen remains unidentified. Base qualities were left out, and no much larger clone turns up one base away. CDR1 MRHNA and CDR2 SNTAGT were looked up in the germline V gene. V is clipped by 4 bases and J by 3 bases, and the sequence between their germline boundaries is 12 bases long. The CDR3 spans 14 residues, from the cysteine through the phenylalanine. The kept DNA is CDR3 alone, 42 bases in frame from the first base. Single viable CD3+CD4+CD8-CD45RO+ cells were sorted as memory CD4+ T cells on a FACSAria II. To determine CMV serostatus, a Roche Elecsys assay was used that detects serum IgG against CMV pp150, pp28, p38 and p52. Once the samples were thawed, total CD4+ T cells were enriched through positive selection using CD4 magnetic microbeads. The samples came from a different study that was designed specifically to examine the CD4+ T cell memory repertoire. Peripheral blood mononuclear cells were isolated and cryopreserved according to standard operating procedures, and serum was kept at -80 degrees C. The staining used CD3-PerCP (BW264/56), CD4-APC (RPA-T4), CD45RO-PE (UCHT1) and CD8-Pacific Orange (3B5) antibodies, and Sytox blue was used to exclude non-viable cells.

The sample was memory CD4+ T cells from blood. This chain is built from TRBV6-4 and TRBJ1-2, with the D gene not clear enough to name. The TCR sequence derives from an adult in good health and CMV-seronegative. Some clones in this sample may be carry-over from other donors' samples. The CDR3 is CASSVSGSYYGYTF. The bases read TGTGCCAGCAGTGTGAGTGGTTCTTACTATGGCTACACCTTC.